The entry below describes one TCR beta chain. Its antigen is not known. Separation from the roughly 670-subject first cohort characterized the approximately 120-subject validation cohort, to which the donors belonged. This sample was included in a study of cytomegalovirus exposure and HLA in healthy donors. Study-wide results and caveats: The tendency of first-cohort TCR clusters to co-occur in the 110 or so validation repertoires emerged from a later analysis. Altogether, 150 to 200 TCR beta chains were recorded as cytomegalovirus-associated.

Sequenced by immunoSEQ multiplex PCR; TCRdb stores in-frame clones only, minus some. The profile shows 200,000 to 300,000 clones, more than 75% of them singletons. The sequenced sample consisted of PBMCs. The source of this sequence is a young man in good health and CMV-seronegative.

CDR3 coding DNA: TGTGCCAGCAGTCGGACTAGCGGGAGGTACGAGCAGTACTTC. Its translation: CASSRTSGRYEQYF. J is TRBJ2-7 and V is TRBV7-6; TRBD2 matches at 14 bases. This CDR3 spans 14 amino acids. The V gene's germline CDR1 is SGHVS and CDR2 FNYEAQ. The ends lost 6 bases at V and 4 bases at J; junction bases unmatched: 2.